The source of this T cell receptor (beta chain) is a study of immune evolution from preneoplasia to lung adenocarcinoma. Patients had resection in Japan or China between the mid-2010s and the late 2010s. After pathologic assessment, macro-dissection selected premalignant or tumor cells for extraction. V dropped 3 bases and J dropped 11 bases, with 13 bases sitting between them. Per the germline V gene, CDR1 is MGHRA and CDR2 is YSYEKL. The CDR3 has 12 residues. A remark on this clone: No antigen is known for it.

Clones were sequenced by immunoSEQ multiplex PCR, and TCRdb holds only the in-frame ones, with some missing. The sample yields about 10,000 clones, around 89% seen once. Study-level findings and limits: Top clone frequencies peaked in normal lung, apparently declining through invasive adenocarcinoma. Normal lung had highest clonality; later lesions appeared denser, more diverse.

The rearrangement links TRBV4-1 to TRBJ1-1, with a weak D call TRBD1 (5 bases). This receptor was obtained from a person aged 65-85 years with invasive lung adenocarcinoma. Some clones in this sample may be carry-over from other donors' samples. The sample taken for sequencing was FFPE invasive lung adenocarcinoma tissue. The CDR3, as DNA: TGCGCCAGCAGCCAGCCGACTGGGGGGGCTTTCTTT. Translation: CASSQPTGGAFF.